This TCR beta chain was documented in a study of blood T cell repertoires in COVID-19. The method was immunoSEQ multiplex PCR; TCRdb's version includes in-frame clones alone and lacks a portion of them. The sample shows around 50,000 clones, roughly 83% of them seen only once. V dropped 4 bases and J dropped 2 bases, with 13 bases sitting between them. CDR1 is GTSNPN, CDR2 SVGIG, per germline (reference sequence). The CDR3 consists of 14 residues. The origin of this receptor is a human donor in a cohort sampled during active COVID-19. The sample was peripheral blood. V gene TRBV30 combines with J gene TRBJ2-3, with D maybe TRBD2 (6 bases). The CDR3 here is CAWTKGLFTDTQYF. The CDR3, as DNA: TGTGCCTGGACCAAAGGACTATTCACAGATACGCAGTATTTT.